This TCR beta chain comes out of a study of blood T cell repertoires in COVID-19. About the research overall: Cohort 3 recovered donors had two negative PCRs, clearance, or symptom resolution. PBMCs, B-cell-depleted T cells, or T cells were the source of the cDNA or gDNA that made up the material.

The CDR3 consists of 14 residues. The V gene's germline CDR1 is MDHEN and CDR2 SYDVKM. The germline V and J ends were trimmed by 5 bases and 3 bases, with 11 bases remaining between them. Using immunoSEQ multiplex PCR, the repertoire was profiled, and TCRdb retains in-frame clones only, with some absent. The table records 120,000 to 150,000 clones, over 70% of them present only once. The sequence was collected from a man aged 50-59 years in a cohort exposed to, infected with or recovered from COVID-19 (not recorded which). The rearrangement joins TRBV28 to TRBJ1-5; unclear D gene. Sequencing was done on a sample of PBMCs or T cells enriched from blood (not recorded which). The CDR3 loop reads CASSASGNNQPQHF. The CDR3, as DNA: TGTGCCAGCAGTGCGTCCGGGAACAATCAGCCCCAGCATTTT.